The 25 T cell receptor beta chains below were found in one sample sequenced in a study of blood T cell repertoires in COVID-19. Sequenced by immunoSEQ multiplex PCR; TCRdb stores in-frame clones only, minus some. In the table there are 140,000 to 150,000 clones, around 87% of which are singletons. The sample consisted of peripheral blood. These receptors were collected from a man between 50 and 59 years old who had recovered from COVID-19.

This clone was counted between two and nine times. This chain uses TRBV11-2 with TRBJ2-7; 9 bases map to TRBD1. The CDR3 loop spans 15 amino acids. Germline-derived CDR1 and CDR2 are SGHAT and FQNNGV. Trimming took 0 bases from V and 4 from J; bases not matched to a gene: 4. The CDR3 sequence: CASSLERGTGYEQYF. The CDR3 DNA follows: TGTGCCAGCAGCTTAGAACGGGGGACAGGGTACGAGCAGTACTTC. Supplemented by reference TRBV11-2 and TRBJ2-7, the full variable domain reads EAGVAQSPRYKIIEKRQSVAFWCNPISGHATLYWYQQILGQGPKLLIQFQNNGVVDDSQLPKDRFSAERLKGVDSTLKIQPAKLEDSAVYLCASSLERGTGYEQYFGPGTRLTVT.

The chain carries TRBV7-9 and TRBJ2-7, with 9 bases aligning to TRBD1. Germline CDR1 reads SEHNR; CDR2 reads FQNEAQ (reference sequence). Trimming took 4 bases from V and 3 from J; bases not matched to a gene: 13. The CDR3 has 17 amino acids. The CDR3 bases are TGTGCCAGCAGCTGGGACTTATCCGGGACAGGGAGCTACGAGCAGTACTTC. This gives the protein CASSWDLSGTGSYEQYF.

The chain joins TRBV4-3 to TRBJ1-6; no firm D call. CDR1 is LGHNA, CDR2 YSLEER, per germline. This CDR3 has 17 residues. V gave up 0 bases and J gave up 0 bases, with 9 bases separating them. The CDR3 protein is CASSQEARTSYNSPLHF. In DNA form, the CDR3 reads TGCGCCAGCAGCCAAGAGGCCAGAACCTCCTATAATTCACCCCTCCACTTT.

This chain connects TRBV11-3 to TRBJ1-4; D is unclear. In germline, CDR1 is SGHNT, CDR2 YENEEA. Trimming took 5 bases from V and 3 from J, leaving 13 bases between them. This CDR3 is built from 15 residues. CDR3: CASSLNVLSNEKLFF. CDR3 coding DNA: TGTGCCAGCAGCCTAAACGTTTTGTCTAATGAAAAACTGTTTTTT.

The V call is TRBV5-1, the J call TRBJ1-3; 9 bases are a match to TRBD1. The J segment lost 3 bases and the V segment lost 0 bases, leaving 4 bases of the junction unmatched. This CDR3 region has 16 residues. Germline CDR1 reads SGHRS; CDR2 reads YFSETQ. CDR3 in amino acids: CASSLAYRGLGNTIYF. The DNA for the CDR3 is TGCGCCAGCAGCTTGGCGTACAGGGGGCTTGGAAACACCATATATTTT.

The rearrangement uses TRBV11-2 and TRBJ2-7; D unresolved. This CDR3 contains 14 residues. V lost 8 bases to trimming and J lost 6 bases, with 20 bases between them. Germline CDR1 SGHAT, CDR2 FQNNGV. The CDR3 loop reads CASGLNNRMSEQYF. CDR3 DNA: TGTGCCAGCGGGCTAAATAACCGAATGAGCGAGCAGTACTTC.

V gene TRBV4-3 combines with J gene TRBJ1-5; weak D call: TRBD1 (6 bases). Germline CDR1 is LGHNA and CDR2 is YSLEER. Deletions cut 1 base from V and 4 bases from J, with 20 bases between. The CDR3 is 18 amino acids. CDR3 sequence: CASSQGAYGGRINQPQHF. The CDR3 DNA reads TGCGCCAGCAGCCAAGGGGCCTACGGGGGGCGGATAAATCAGCCCCAGCATTTT.

This chain joins TRBV5-4 and TRBJ1-4; D uncertain. With 4 bases removed from V and 0 bases from J, the gap between germline ends came to 7 bases. Germline CDR1 is SGHNT and CDR2 is YYREEE (reference sequence). This CDR3 comprises 14 residues. Here the CDR3 reads CASSLDATNEKLFF. The CDR3 nucleotides read TGTGCCAGCAGCCTAGATGCAACTAATGAAAAACTGTTTTTT.

V is TRBV19 and J is TRBJ1-4; weak D call: TRBD1 (6 bases). The germline V gene encodes CDR1 LNHDA and CDR2 SQIVND (reference sequence). The V end lost 3 bases, the J end lost 2 bases, and 7 bases lay between the germline ends. The CDR3 consists of 14 residues. The CDR3 bases are TGTGCCAGTAGTATTGGACAGACTAATGAAAAACTGTTTTTT. Amino acids: CASSIGQTNEKLFF. Looking up the rest from reference TRBV19 and TRBJ1-4 gives the full variable domain: DGGITQSPKYLFRKEGQNVTLSCEQNLNHDAMYWYRQDPGQGLRLIYYSQIVNDFQKGDIAEGYSVSREKKESFPLTVTSAQKNPTAFYLCASSIGQTNEKLFFGSGTQLSVL.

In nucleotides, the CDR3 is TGTGCCAGCAGCTTAGGCCTCGGGCTAGCGGTAAACCCAGCCGGGTACACCGGGGAGCTGTTTTTT. This codes for CASSLGLGLAVNPAGYTGELFF. This chain connects TRBV13 to TRBJ2-2, with 7 bases aligning to TRBD2. Germline-derived CDR1 and CDR2 are PRHDT and FYEKMQ (reference sequence). With 0 bases clipped from V and 3 bases from J, the junction kept 22 bases outside the gene matches. CDR3 size: 22 residues.

This chain links TRBV6-5 with TRBJ2-7; D uncertain. With 2 bases removed from V and 3 bases from J, the gap between germline ends came to 8 bases. This CDR3 is built from 13 residues. Germline V gene sequence: CDR1 MNHEY, CDR2 SVGAGI. Here the CDR3 DNA reads TGTGCCAGCAGTTACGCGAGCTTCTACGAGCAGTACTTC. It is translated as CASSYASFYEQYF.

This chain links TRBV15 with TRBJ2-3; 8 bases fit TRBD2. The CDR3 is 13 residues long. Germline assignment: CDR1 LNHNV and CDR2 YYDKDF (reference sequence). Unmatched junction bases numbered 3, after V lost 7 bases and J lost 3 bases. DNA for the CDR3: TGTGCCACCAACGGACTAGCTACAGATACGCAGTATTTT. Protein sequence: CATNGLATDTQYF.

The genes are TRBV7-2 and TRBJ1-3; D might be TRBD1 (5 bases). V lost 5 bases and J 5 bases, leaving 19 bases between the germline ends. The CDR3 length is 16 residues. Germline assignment: CDR1 SGHTA and CDR2 FQGNSA. CDR3 bases: TGTGCCAGCAGCCTCGTCGGACCAGGGCCGAGAAACACCATATATTTT. This sequence encodes CASSLVGPGPRNTIYF.

The V gene is TRBV29-1, the J gene TRBJ2-1; 9 positions match TRBD2. The CDR3 has 14 residues. V shed 5 bases, J shed 3 bases, and the junction held 5 bases outside the gene matches. CDR1 and CDR2 from the germline V gene are SQVTM and ANQGSEA. Here the CDR3 DNA reads TGCAGCGTTCAACTTAGCGGGGGCTACAATGAGCAGTTCTTC. Translation gives CSVQLSGGYNEQFF.

For the CDR3, the DNA is TGTGCCAGCAGTTACTCGCGGTGGGGCAACACTGAAGCTTTCTTT. Protein: CASSYSRWGNTEAFF. The V call is TRBV6-5, the J call TRBJ1-1, with TRBD1 as a possible D gene (5 bases). Between the trimmed V and J ends, which lost 0 bases and 2 bases, there was a span of 10 bases. Germline V gives CDR1 MNHEY, CDR2 SVGAGI. This CDR3 has 15 residues.

The chain recombines TRBV19 with TRBJ1-3; D is unclear. There are 14 residues in the CDR3. The germline V and J ends were trimmed by 7 bases and 4 bases, with 14 bases remaining between them. Germline loops: CDR1 LNHDA, CDR2 SQIVND (reference sequence). This CDR3 reads CASNTVDMGNTIYF. In nucleotides, the CDR3 is TGTGCCAGTAACACAGTCGATATGGGAAACACCATATATTTT. Together with reference TRBV19 and TRBJ1-3, the CDR3 gives the full variable domain: DGGITQSPKYLFRKEGQNVTLSCEQNLNHDAMYWYRQDPGQGLRLIYYSQIVNDFQKGDIAEGYSVSREKKESFPLTVTSAQKNPTAFYLCASNTVDMGNTIYFGEGSWLTVV.

The chain carries TRBV12-5 and TRBJ2-2; D ambiguous. Trimming removed 2 bases at V and 1 base at J, with 2 bases between. The germline V gene encodes CDR1 LGHNT and CDR2 FRNRAP. CDR3 size: 13 residues. CDR3 residues: CASGLQNTGELFF. CDR3 sequence (DNA): TGTGCTAGTGGTTTGCAGAACACCGGGGAGCTGTTTTTT.

This clone was observed a handful of times. The V and J genes are TRBV15 and TRBJ2-2, with 8 bases lining up with TRBD2. The V and J ends lost 0 bases and 3 bases, in that order; junction bases with no gene match: 6. This CDR3 region has 17 residues. Germline V gene sequence: CDR1 LNHNV, CDR2 YYDKDF (reference sequence). CDR3 amino acids: CATSRDLARGDTGELFF. The CDR3 DNA is TGTGCCACCAGCAGAGATCTGGCGCGGGGGGACACCGGGGAGCTGTTTTTT.

The chain employs TRBV14 and TRBJ2-7, with a weak D call TRBD2 (5 bases). The CDR3 contains 15 residues. Per the germline V gene, CDR1 is SGHDN and CDR2 is FVKESK. The ends were cut back, 2 bases at V and 7 bases at J, with 18 bases in the middle. This CDR3 is CASSQSLTMVQEQYF. In DNA, the CDR3 is TGTGCCAGCAGCCAATCTTTGACTATGGTGCAGGAGCAGTACTTC.

The chain joins TRBV19 to TRBJ1-1, with TRBD1 identical over 9 bases. V shed 5 bases and J 7 bases; nucleotides not matched to a gene: 11. The germline V gene encodes CDR1 LNHDA and CDR2 SQIVND (reference sequence). The CDR3 has 15 amino acids. This CDR3 reads CASSHTRTGEVEAFF. CDR3 DNA: TGTGCCAGTAGTCACACCCGGACAGGGGAAGTTGAAGCTTTCTTT.

This clone showed up just a few times. V usage is TRBV13 and J usage is TRBJ2-2; the match to TRBD1 covers 9 bases. V dropped 4 bases and J dropped 0; count of bases not matched to a gene: 3. The CDR3 covers 16 residues. CDR1 and CDR2 (germline): PRHDT, FYEKMQ (reference sequence). CDR3 region: CASSWTGATNTGELFF. In DNA form, the CDR3 reads TGTGCCAGCAGCTGGACAGGGGCCACGAACACCGGGGAGCTGTTTTTT. Full variable domain (missing parts from reference TRBV13 and TRBJ2-2): AAGVIQSPRHLIKEKRETATLKCYPIPRHDTVYWYQQGPGQDPQFLISFYEKMQSDKGSIPDRFSAQQFSDYHSELNMSSLELGDSALYFCASSWTGATNTGELFFGEGSRLTVL.

The rearrangement uses TRBV11-2 and TRBJ2-3; perhaps TRBD1 as D (6 bases). V lost 2 bases and J 0 bases, leaving 12 bases between the germline ends. This CDR3 comprises 16 residues. CDR1 and CDR2 from the germline V gene are SGHAT and FQNNGV. The CDR3: CASSLLGGPSTDTQYF. CDR3 DNA sequence: TGTGCCAGCAGCTTACTAGGGGGTCCAAGCACAGATACGCAGTATTTT.

The CDR3 DNA is TGTGCCAGCAGCCCTCAGGGGGGAAACACCATATATTTT. Protein: CASSPQGGNTIYF. The rearrangement joins TRBV7-3 to TRBJ1-3, with D tentatively TRBD1 (6 bases). There are 13 residues in the CDR3. Germline CDR1 reads SGHTA; CDR2 reads FQGTGA. The V end lost 5 bases, the J end lost 4 bases, and 9 bases lay between the germline ends.

This clone was recorded only once. V is TRBV5-1 and J is TRBJ1-1; 7 bases match TRBD1. The germline V gene encodes CDR1 SGHRS and CDR2 YFSETQ. The CDR3 runs to 15 residues. J was trimmed by 0 bases and V by 2 bases; bases with no gene match: 4. The CDR3 DNA reads TGCGCCAGCAGCTTATACAGGGGTATGAACACTGAAGCTTTCTTT. It codes for CASSLYRGMNTEAFF.

The chain combines TRBV19 with TRBJ1-3, with 7 bases aligning to TRBD1. The junction had 12 bases not matched to a gene; V was cut back by 6 bases and J by 4 bases. The CDR3 is 16 amino acids. Germline CDR1 and CDR2: LNHDA and SQIVND (reference sequence). CDR3 DNA: TGTGCCAGTAGCGAGTATCAGGGGGGCCTCGGAAACACCATATATTTT. Its translation is CASSEYQGGLGNTIYF.